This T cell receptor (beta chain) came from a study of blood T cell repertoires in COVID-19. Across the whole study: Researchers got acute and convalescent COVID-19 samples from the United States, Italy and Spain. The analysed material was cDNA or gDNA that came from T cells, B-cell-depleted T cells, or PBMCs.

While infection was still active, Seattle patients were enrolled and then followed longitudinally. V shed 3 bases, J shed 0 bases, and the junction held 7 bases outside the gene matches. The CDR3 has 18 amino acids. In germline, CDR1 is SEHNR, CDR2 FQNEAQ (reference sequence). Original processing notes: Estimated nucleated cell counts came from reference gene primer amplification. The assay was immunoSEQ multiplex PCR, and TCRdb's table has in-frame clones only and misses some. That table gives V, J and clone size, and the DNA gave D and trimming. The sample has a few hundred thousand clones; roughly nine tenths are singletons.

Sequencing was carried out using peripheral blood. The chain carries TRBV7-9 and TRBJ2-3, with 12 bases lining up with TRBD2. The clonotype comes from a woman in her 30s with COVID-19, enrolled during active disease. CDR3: CASSLRLAGVTSTDTQYF. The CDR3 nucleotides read TGTGCCAGCAGCTTGAGACTAGCGGGAGTGACTAGCACAGATACGCAGTATTTT.